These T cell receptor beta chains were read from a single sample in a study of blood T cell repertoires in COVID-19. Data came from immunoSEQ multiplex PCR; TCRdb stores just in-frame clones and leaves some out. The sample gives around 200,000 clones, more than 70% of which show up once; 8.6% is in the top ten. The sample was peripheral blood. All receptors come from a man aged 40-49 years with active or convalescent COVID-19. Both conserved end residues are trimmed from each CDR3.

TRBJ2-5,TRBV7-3,ASSLLQGAPKTQY
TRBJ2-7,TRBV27,ASSLGTGFNEQY
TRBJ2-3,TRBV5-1,ASSPPTGDSDTQY
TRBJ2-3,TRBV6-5,ASRDRVLTDTQY
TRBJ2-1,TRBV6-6,ASSYSGSGTYNEQF
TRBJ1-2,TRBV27,ASSLSRSVNGYT
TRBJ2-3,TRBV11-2,ASSPLVGGVTDTQY
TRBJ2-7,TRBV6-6,ASSGTSGASSYEQY
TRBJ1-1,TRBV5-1,ASSLTGAPTEAF
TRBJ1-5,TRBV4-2,ASSQVEGSDRKIRNQPQH
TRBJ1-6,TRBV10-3,AISEQEGNSPLH
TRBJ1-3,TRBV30,AWSGGTVGPNTIY
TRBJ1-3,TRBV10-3,AISRSVQGPSGNTIY
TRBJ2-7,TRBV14,ASSLDAGGSYYEQY
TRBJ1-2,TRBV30,AWDVGQGSGYT
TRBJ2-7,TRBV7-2,ASSSGGTGYGEQY
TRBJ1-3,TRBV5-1,ASSLDTVGGNTIY
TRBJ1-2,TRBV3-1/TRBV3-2,ATRQGASGYT
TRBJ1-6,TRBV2,ASRGTRSPLH
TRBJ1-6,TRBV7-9,AADGPYNSPLH
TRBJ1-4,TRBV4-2,ASSQTGGGTNEKLF
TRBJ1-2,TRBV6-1,ASTGTGENGYT
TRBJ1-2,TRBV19,ASRETGYGYT
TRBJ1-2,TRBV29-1,SVAGMHGYT
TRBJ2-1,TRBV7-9,ASSLFRAPQADEQF
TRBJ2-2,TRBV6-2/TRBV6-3,ASSRSGTGELF
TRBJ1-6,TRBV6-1,ASSEIGAPGGSPLH